The clone carrying this TCR beta chain has more than one count but fewer than ten. Its specificity is unknown. In TCRdb, the 5' RACE reads were re-called with MiXCR into one record per CDR3 protein. The table has 290,000 or so distinct CDR3 sequences, approximately 19% seen once. The CDR3 is 15 residues long. V was shortened by 3 bases and J by 0 bases, with 11 bases between the two germline ends. Germline CDR1 is MNHNS and CDR2 is SASEGT. The data originate from a study of T-cell memory formation after mild COVID-19. General study points: CD4/CD8 balance held among clones contracting day 15 to 85, and later expanders leaned CD4+. Pre-infection memory contained some responding clones, which suggested that cross-reactive memory had joined.

The sample taken for sequencing was PBMCs or a T cell subset sorted from them (not recorded which). This receptor was taken from a man younger than 35 who had mild COVID-19 (a few samples of this study predate the infection). Cell type and time point are not known. The chain joins TRBV6-1 to TRBJ1-1, with D unresolved. In DNA form, the CDR3 reads TGTGCCAGCAGTGATCCGCGCAGGATGAACACTGAAGCTTTCTTT. The encoded protein is CASSDPRRMNTEAFF.